This T cell receptor (beta chain) was captured in a study of cytomegalovirus exposure and HLA in healthy donors. The CDR3 has 14 residues. V dropped 2 bases and J dropped 4 bases, with 9 bases sitting between them. Germline values: CDR1 MNHEY, CDR2 SMNVEV (reference sequence). Primers included in the PCR were 60 Vbeta and 13 Jbeta primers. Repertoires were generated with immunoSEQ multiplex PCR, while TCRdb's copy carries only in-frame clones and drops some. In the table there are roughly 90,000 clones, approximately 78% of which are singletons. Sequencing was done on a sample of PBMCs. The J gene is TRBJ1-5, the V gene TRBV27; D may be TRBD1 (6 bases). This TCR was sampled from a woman aged 40 to 50 in good health and CMV-seropositive. CDR3 in DNA: TGTGCCAGCAGTTTAGCAGGGGAAAATCAGCCCCAGCATTTT. Protein sequence: CASSLAGENQPQHF.